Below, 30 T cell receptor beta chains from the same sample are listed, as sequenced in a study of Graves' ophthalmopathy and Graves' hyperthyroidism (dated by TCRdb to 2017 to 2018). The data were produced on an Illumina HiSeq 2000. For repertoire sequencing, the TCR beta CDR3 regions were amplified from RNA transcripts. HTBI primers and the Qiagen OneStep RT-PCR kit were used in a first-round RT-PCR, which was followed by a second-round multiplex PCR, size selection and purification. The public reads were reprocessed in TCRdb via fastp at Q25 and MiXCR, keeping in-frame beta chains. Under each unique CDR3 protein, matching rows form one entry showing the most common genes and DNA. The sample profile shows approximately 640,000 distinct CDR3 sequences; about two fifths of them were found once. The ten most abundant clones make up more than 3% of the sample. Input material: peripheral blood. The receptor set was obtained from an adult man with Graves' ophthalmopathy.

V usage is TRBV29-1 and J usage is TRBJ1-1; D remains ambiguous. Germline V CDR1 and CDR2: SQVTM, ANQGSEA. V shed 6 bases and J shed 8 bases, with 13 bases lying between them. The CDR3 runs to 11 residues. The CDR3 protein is CSVSYVGEAFF. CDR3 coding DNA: TGCAGCGTCAGTTACGTCGGGGAAGCTTTCTTT.

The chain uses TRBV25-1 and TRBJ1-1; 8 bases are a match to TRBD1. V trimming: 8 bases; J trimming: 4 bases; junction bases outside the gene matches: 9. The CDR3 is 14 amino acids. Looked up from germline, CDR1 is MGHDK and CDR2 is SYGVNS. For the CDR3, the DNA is TGTGCCAGCTCAGCTTCAGGGGGCTCCACTGAAGCTTTCTTT. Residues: CASSASGGSTEAFF.

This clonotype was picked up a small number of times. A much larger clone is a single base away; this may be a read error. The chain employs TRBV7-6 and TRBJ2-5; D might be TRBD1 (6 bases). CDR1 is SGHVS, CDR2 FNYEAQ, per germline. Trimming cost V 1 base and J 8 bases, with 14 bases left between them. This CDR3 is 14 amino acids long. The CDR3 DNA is TGTGCCAGCAGCTTAGGGCTAGGGGGACCAACCCAGTACTTC. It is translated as CASSLGLGGPTQYF.

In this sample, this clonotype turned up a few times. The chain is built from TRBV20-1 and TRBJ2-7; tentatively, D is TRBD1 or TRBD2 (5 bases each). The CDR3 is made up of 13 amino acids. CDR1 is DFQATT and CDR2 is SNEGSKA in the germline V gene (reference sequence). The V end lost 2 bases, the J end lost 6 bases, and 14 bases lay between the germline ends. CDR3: CSARRGSGSEQYF. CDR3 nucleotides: TGCAGTGCTAGACGGGGCTCGGGTTCCGAGCAGTACTTC.

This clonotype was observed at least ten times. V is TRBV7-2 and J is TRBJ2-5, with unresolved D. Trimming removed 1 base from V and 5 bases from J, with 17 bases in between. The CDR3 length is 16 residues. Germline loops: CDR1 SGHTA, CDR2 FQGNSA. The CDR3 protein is CASSLDGPRQRETQYF. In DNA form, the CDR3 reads TGTGCCAGCAGCTTAGACGGCCCCAGGCAGAGGGAGACCCAGTACTTC.

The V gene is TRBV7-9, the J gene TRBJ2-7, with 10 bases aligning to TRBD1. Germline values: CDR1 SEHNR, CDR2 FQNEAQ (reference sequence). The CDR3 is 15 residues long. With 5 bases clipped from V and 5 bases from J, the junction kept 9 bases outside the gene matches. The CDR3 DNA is TGTGCCAGCAGCGTAGAGACAGGGGGCAGGAACGAGCAGTACTTC. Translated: CASSVETGGRNEQYF.

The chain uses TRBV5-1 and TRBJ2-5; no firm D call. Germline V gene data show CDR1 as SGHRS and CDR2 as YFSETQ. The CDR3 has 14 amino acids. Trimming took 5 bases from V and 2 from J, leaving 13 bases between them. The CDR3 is CASRYIAEQETQYF. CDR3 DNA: TGCGCCAGCAGGTACATAGCCGAGCAAGAGACCCAGTACTTC.

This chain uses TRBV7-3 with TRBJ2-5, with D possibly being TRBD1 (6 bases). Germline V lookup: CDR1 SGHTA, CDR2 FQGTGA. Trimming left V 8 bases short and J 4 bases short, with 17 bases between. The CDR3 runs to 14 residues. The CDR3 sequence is CASVGRGWRETQYF. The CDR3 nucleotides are TGTGCCAGCGTGGGAAGGGGGTGGCGAGAGACCCAGTACTTC.

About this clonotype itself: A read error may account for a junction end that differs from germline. Here the CDR3 reads CAIRSGTGMPEHF. CDR3 in DNA: TGTGCCATCAGGTCCGGGACAGGGATGCCCGAGCATTTT. The rearrangement uses TRBV10-3 and TRBJ1-5; 9 bases align to TRBD1. Germline CDR1 and CDR2: ENHRY and SYGVKD. The CDR3 contains 13 residues.

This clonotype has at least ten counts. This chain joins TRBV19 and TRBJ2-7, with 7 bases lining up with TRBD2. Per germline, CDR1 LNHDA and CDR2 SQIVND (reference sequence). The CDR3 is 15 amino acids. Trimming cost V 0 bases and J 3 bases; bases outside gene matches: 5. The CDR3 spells CASSIDGRGSYEQYF. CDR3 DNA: TGTGCCAGTAGTATAGATGGGCGGGGGAGCTACGAGCAGTACTTC.

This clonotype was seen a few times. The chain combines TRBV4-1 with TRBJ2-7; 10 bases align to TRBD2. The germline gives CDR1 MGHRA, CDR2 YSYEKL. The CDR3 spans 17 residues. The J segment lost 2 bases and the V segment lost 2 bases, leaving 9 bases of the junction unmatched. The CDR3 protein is CASSQLTSGLIPYEQYF. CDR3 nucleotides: TGCGCCAGCAGCCAACTGACTAGCGGGTTGATCCCCTACGAGCAGTACTTC.

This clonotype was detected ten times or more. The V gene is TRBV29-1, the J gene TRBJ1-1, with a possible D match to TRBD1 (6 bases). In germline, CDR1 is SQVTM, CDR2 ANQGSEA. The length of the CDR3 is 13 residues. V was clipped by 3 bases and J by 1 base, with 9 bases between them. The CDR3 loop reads CSVERTENTEAFF. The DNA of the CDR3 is TGCAGCGTTGAGCGGACAGAGAACACTGAAGCTTTCTTT.

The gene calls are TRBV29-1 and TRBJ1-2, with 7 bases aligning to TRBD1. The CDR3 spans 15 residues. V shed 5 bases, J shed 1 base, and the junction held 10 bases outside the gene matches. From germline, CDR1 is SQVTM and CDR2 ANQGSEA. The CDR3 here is CSVSSGTAINYGYTF. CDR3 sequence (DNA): TGCAGCGTTTCCTCCGGGACAGCTATTAACTATGGCTACACCTTC.

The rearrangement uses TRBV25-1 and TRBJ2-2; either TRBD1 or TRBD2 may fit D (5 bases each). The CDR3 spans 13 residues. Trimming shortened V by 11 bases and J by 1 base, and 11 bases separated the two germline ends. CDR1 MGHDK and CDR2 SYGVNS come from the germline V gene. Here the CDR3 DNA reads TGTGCCTTCCGGGGCCTGAACACCGGGGAGCTGTTTTTT. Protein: CAFRGLNTGELFF.

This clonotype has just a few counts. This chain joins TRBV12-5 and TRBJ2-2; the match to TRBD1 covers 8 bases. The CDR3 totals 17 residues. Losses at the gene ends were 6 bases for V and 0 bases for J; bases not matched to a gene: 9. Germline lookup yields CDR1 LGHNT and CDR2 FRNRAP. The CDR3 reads CASGRHQGASNTGELFF. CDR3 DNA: TGTGCTAGTGGCCGACACCAGGGGGCCTCGAACACCGGGGAGCTGTTTTTT. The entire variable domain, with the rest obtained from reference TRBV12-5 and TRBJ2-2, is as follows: DARVTQTPRHKVTEMGQEVTMRCQPILGHNTVFWYRQTMMQGLELLAYFRNRAPLDDSGMPKDRFSAEMPDATLATLKIQPSEPRDSAVYFCASGRHQGASNTGELFFGEGSRLTVL.

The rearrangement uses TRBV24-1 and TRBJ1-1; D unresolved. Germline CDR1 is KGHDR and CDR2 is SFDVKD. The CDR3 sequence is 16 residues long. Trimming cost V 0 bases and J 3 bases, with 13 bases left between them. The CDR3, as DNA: TGTGCCACCAGTGATTTGACGGGAAATGGCTACACTGAAGCTTTCTTT. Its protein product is CATSDLTGNGYTEAFF.

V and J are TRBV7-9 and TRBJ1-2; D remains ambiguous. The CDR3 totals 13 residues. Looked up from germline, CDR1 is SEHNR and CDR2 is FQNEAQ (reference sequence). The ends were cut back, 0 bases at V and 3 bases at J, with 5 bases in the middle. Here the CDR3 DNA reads TGTGCCAGCAGCTTAGCGCACTACTATGGCTACACCTTC. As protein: CASSLAHYYGYTF.

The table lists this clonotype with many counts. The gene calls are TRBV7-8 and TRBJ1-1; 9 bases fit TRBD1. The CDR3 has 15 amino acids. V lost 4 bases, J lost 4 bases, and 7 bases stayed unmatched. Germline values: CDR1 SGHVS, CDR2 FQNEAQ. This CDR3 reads CASSSGDRVSTEAFF. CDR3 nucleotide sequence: TGTGCCAGCAGCTCAGGGGACAGGGTGAGCACTGAAGCTTTCTTT.

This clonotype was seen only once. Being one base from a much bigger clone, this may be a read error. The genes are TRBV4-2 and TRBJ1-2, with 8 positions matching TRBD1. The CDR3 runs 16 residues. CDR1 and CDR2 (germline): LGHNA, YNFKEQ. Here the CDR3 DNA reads TGTGCCAGCAGCTCGGCACCTACGCAGGGGGCGGATGGCCACACCTTC. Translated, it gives CASSSAPTQGADGHTF.

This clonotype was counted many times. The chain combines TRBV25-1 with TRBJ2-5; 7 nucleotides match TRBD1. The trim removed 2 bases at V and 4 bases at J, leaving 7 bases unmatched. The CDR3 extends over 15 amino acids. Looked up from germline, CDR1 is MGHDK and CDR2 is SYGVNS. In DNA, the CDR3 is TGTGCCAGCAGTGAAACAGGGGTAGGGAGAGAGACCCAGTACTTC. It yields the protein CASSETGVGRETQYF.

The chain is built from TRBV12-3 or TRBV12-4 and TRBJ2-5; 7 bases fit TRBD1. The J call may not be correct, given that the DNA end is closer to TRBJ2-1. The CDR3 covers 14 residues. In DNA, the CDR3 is TGTGCCAGCAGTTTAGCGCACTTGGGGGACAGGCAGTTCTTC. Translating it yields CASSLAHLGDRQFF.

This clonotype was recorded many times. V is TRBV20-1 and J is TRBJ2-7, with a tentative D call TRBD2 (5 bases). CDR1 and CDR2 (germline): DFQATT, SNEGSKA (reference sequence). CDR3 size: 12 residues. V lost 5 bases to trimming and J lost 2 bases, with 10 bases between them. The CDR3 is CSAYDGTYEQYF. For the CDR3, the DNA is TGCAGTGCTTACGACGGGACCTACGAGCAGTACTTC.

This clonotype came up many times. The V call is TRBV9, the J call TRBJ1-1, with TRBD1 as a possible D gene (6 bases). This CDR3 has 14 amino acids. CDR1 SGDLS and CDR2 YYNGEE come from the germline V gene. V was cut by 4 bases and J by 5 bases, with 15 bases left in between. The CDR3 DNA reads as TGTGCCAGCAGCCCATCACAGGGTCGGACTGAAGCTTTCTTT. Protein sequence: CASSPSQGRTEAFF.

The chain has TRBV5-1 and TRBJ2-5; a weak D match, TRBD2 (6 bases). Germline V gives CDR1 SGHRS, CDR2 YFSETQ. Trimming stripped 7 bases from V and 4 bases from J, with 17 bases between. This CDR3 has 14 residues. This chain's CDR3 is CASHGGGSRETQYF. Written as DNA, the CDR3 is TGCGCCAGCCACGGGGGTGGGAGCAGAGAGACCCAGTACTTC.

In nucleotides, the CDR3 is TGCGCCAGCAGCTTGATCACTAGCGGAAACACCGGGGAGCTGTTTTTT. The encoded protein is CASSLITSGNTGELFF. The chain has TRBV4-3 and TRBJ2-2; 8 nucleotides agree with TRBD2. V was clipped by 5 bases and J by 2 bases; unmatched bases: 7. The V gene's germline CDR1 is LGHNA and CDR2 YSLEER. The CDR3 covers 16 residues.

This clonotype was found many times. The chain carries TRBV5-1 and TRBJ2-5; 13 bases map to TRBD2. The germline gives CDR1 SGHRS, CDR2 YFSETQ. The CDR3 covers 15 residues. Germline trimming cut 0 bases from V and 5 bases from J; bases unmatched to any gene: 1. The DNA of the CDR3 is TGCGCCAGCAGCTTGGGGGGACTAGCGGGGGAGACCCAGTACTTC. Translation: CASSLGGLAGETQYF.

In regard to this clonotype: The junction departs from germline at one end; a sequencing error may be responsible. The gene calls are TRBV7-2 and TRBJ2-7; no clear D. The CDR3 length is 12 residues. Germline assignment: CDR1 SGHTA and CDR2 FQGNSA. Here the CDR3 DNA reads TGCGCCAGCAGCGCCCCCGTATACGAGCAGTACTTC. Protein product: CASSAPVYEQYF.

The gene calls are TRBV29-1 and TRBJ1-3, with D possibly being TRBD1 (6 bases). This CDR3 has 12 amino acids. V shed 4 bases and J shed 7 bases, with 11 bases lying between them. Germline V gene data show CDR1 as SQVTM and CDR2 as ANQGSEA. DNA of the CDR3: TGCAGCGTTGCGGTTCAGGGGAACACCATATATTTT. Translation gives CSVAVQGNTIYF.

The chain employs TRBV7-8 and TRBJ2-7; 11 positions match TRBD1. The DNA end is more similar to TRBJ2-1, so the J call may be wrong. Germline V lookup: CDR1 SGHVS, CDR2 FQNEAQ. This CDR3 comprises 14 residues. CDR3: CASSGDRGNNEQFF. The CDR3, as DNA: TGTGCCAGCAGCGGGGACAGGGGGAACAATGAGCAGTTCTTC.

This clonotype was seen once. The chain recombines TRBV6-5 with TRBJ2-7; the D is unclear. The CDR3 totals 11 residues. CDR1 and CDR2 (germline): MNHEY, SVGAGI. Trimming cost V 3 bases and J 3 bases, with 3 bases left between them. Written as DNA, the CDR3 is TGTGCCAGCAGTTATCACTACGAGCAGTACTTC. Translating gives CASSYHYEQYF.